The clone carrying this T cell receptor (beta chain) has a count of ten or more. These data originate in a study of T cell repertoires in cytomegalovirus infection. The germline V and J ends were trimmed by 7 bases and 2 bases, with 6 bases remaining between them. This CDR3 has 13 residues. Germline V gives CDR1 MNHEY, CDR2 SVGEGT. TCRdb re-derived calls from the reads in MiXCR, one entry per CDR3 protein. The profile shows some 220,000 distinct CDR3 sequences, around 6.6% of them singletons. What was sequenced was PBMCs. The sequence derives from a human donor in good health (CMV status not recorded). Some clones in this sample may be carry-over from other donors' samples. The V call is TRBV6-2 or TRBV6-3, the J call TRBJ2-6; D is unresolved. CDR3 residues: CASKKAGANVLTF. In DNA, the CDR3 is TGTGCCAGCAAAAAAGCTGGGGCCAACGTCCTGACTTTC.